These 15 T cell receptor beta chains share one sample of origin, sequenced in a study of blood T cell repertoires in COVID-19. The assay was immunoSEQ multiplex PCR, and TCRdb's table has in-frame clones only and misses some. The sample has about 170,000 clones; 84% are singletons. The sample consisted of peripheral blood. The receptors shown here come from a woman between 65 and 79 years old with COVID-19, enrolled during active disease.

The rearrangement joins TRBV28 to TRBJ1-2; D unresolved. The CDR3 sequence is 13 residues long. CDR1 and CDR2 (germline): MDHEN, SYDVKM. Trimming took off 6 bases at V and 2 bases at J, with 10 bases between the two ends. The CDR3 sequence: CASRRTGNYGYTF. CDR3 nucleotides: TGTGCCAGCAGACGGACGGGGAACTATGGCTACACCTTC.

As for this clone: An end of the junction differs from the germline gene, which may be a read error. The chain joins TRBV6-1 to TRBJ2-5; TRBD2 matches at 7 bases. CDR1 and CDR2 from the germline V gene are MNHNS and SASEGT. This CDR3 has 13 amino acids. The CDR3, as DNA: TGTGCCAGCAGCGAAGCGGGGAGGGAGACCCAGTACTTC. The encoded protein is CASSEAGRETQYF.

This chain connects TRBV4-1 to TRBJ1-2, with TRBD1 matching 7 bases. CDR1 is MGHRA and CDR2 is YSYEKL in the germline V gene. V shed 1 base and J 4 bases; nucleotides not matched to a gene: 3. This CDR3 spans 14 amino acids. The CDR3 nucleotides are TGCGCCAGCAGCCAAGTGGGGGACAGCTATGGCTACACCTTC. Amino acid sequence: CASSQVGDSYGYTF.

This rearrangement joins TRBV6-6 to TRBJ1-1; a possible D gene is TRBD1 (6 bases). Trimming stripped 2 bases from V and 5 bases from J, with 18 bases between. The CDR3 length is 16 residues. Germline V gene data show CDR1 as MNHNY and CDR2 as SVGAGI (reference sequence). The CDR3 DNA is TGTGCCAGCAGTTACGTGTCAGGGGCCGGTGGAACTGAAGCTTTCTTT. As protein: CASSYVSGAGGTEAFF.

This rearrangement joins TRBV15 to TRBJ2-4, with D maybe TRBD2 (7 bases). Trimming stripped 0 bases from V and 5 bases from J, with 11 bases between. This CDR3 has 15 residues. Germline V gene lookup returns CDR1 LNHNV and CDR2 YYDKDF (reference sequence). The DNA of the CDR3 is TGTGCCACCAGCAGAGATAGGGGGGGCCAAAACATTCAGTACTTC. It yields the protein CATSRDRGGQNIQYF.

The chain has TRBV11-3 and TRBJ2-1, with 8 bases that match TRBD1. The CDR3 runs to 13 residues. Per the germline V gene, CDR1 is SGHNT and CDR2 is YENEEA. V gave up 5 bases and J gave up 5 bases; unmatched junction bases: 2. CDR3 loop: CASSRDRNNEQFF. Written as DNA, the CDR3 is TGTGCCAGCAGCCGGGACAGGAACAATGAGCAGTTCTTC.

The chain employs TRBV12-3 or TRBV12-4 and TRBJ1-5; D gene ambiguous. This CDR3 comprises 12 residues. V gave up 3 bases and J gave up 4 bases, with 4 bases separating them. The CDR3 spells CASSFSNQPQHF. In DNA, the CDR3 is TGTGCCAGCAGTTTCTCGAATCAGCCCCAGCATTTT.

The CDR3 loop is CAIRVDRGLNGYTF. CDR3 nucleotide sequence: TGTGCCATCAGGGTCGACAGGGGGCTTAATGGCTACACCTTC. The chain links TRBV10-3 to TRBJ1-2, with 10 bases identical to TRBD1. The CDR3 is made up of 14 amino acids. Losses at the gene ends were 6 bases for V and 6 bases for J; bases not matched to a gene: 7. Germline V gene data show CDR1 as ENHRY and CDR2 as SYGVKD.

The J gene is TRBJ2-7, the V gene TRBV11-2; D may be TRBD2 (5 bases). V gave up 4 bases and J gave up 6 bases, with 10 bases separating them. CDR1 is SGHAT and CDR2 is FQNNGV in the germline V gene. CDR3 length: 12 residues. The CDR3, as DNA: TGTGCCAGCAGCTCCCTCGGGGTCGAGCAGTACGTC. This encodes CASSSLGVEQYV.

The V and J genes are TRBV11-2 and TRBJ2-7, with D possibly matching TRBD1 (6 bases). The ends were cut back, 3 bases at V and 3 bases at J, with 12 bases in the middle. CDR1 SGHAT and CDR2 FQNNGV come from the germline V gene. This CDR3 comprises 14 residues. The CDR3 DNA reads TGTGCCAGCAGCTTCGGGCTACAGGGCTACGAGCAGTACGTC. As protein: CASSFGLQGYEQYV.

V and J are TRBV11-2 and TRBJ1-1; no reliable D call. CDR1 is SGHAT and CDR2 is FQNNGV in the germline V gene. CDR3 size: 15 residues. V was pared by 3 bases and J by 6 bases, with 17 bases between. In DNA form, the CDR3 reads TGTGCCAGCAGCTTGGATACCCTCAAAAGCGCTGAAGCTTTCTTT. Translated, it gives CASSLDTLKSAEAFF.

This chain joins TRBV7-2 and TRBJ2-1; TRBD1 matches 7 bases. The ends lost 4 bases at V and 12 bases at J; junction bases unmatched: 9. Germline V CDR1 and CDR2: SGHTA, FQGNSA. This CDR3 comprises 13 residues. DNA for the CDR3: TGTGCCAGCAGCTCCCAGACAGGGCTGCCGCAGTTCTTC. It yields the protein CASSSQTGLPQFF.

V and J are TRBV27 and TRBJ1-1; D might be TRBD1 (6 bases). CDR1 and CDR2 from the germline V gene are MNHEY and SMNVEV (reference sequence). This CDR3 is 14 amino acids long. Trimming took off 2 bases at V and 0 bases at J, with 7 bases between the two ends. CDR3 sequence: CASSLQGMNTEAFF. The CDR3 DNA reads as TGTGCCAGCAGTTTACAGGGGATGAACACTGAAGCTTTCTTT.

This rearrangement joins TRBV7-2 to TRBJ1-3, with D maybe TRBD1 (5 bases). V was shortened by 1 base and J by 2 bases, with 9 bases between the two germline ends. The CDR3 is 15 residues long. The germline gives CDR1 SGHTA, CDR2 FQGNSA. The DNA of the CDR3 is TGTGCCAGCAGCTTAGTTGGGGGGACTGGAAACACCATATATTTT. Translation: CASSLVGGTGNTIYF.

The chain carries TRBV12-3 or TRBV12-4 and TRBJ2-1; no reliable D call. The CDR3 sequence is 11 residues long. Trimming pared 3 bases from V and 6 bases from J, leaving 3 bases between. The DNA for the CDR3 is TGTGCCAGCAGTTTCTTCAATGAGCAGTTCTTC. Translation: CASSFFNEQFF.